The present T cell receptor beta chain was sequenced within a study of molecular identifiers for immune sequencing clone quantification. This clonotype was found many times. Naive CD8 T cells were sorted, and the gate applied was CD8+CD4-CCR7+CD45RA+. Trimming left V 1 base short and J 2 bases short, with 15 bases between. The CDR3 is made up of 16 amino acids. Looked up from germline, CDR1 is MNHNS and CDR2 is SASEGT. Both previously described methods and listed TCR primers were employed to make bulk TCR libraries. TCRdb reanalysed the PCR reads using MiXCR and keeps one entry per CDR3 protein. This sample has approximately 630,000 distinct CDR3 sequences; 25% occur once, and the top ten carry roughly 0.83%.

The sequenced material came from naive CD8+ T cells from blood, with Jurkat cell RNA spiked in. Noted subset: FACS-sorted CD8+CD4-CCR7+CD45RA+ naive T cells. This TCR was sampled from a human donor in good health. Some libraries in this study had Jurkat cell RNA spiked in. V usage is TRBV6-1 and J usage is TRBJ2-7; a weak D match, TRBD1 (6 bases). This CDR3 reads CASSEEGEAGAYEQYF. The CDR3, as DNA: TGTGCCAGCAGTGAAGAGGGAGAGGCAGGGGCCTACGAGCAGTACTTC.